The sequence of this TCR beta chain was determined in a study of blood T cell repertoires in COVID-19. About the study: Researchers got acute and convalescent COVID-19 samples from the United States, Italy and Spain. PBMCs, B-cell-depleted T cells, or T cells provided the cDNA or gDNA that made up the material.

Germline V lookup: CDR1 SGHNT, CDR2 YENEEA. CDR3 size: 15 residues. V lost 5 bases, J lost 6 bases, and 19 bases lay in between. In the authors' methods: Reference gene primer amplification yielded estimated nucleated cell counts. Clones were sequenced by immunoSEQ multiplex PCR, and TCRdb holds only the in-frame ones, with some missing. V and J calls plus clone size are reproduced from that table; the DNA served to infer D and trimming. There are about 110,000 clones in the sample; around nine tenths occur only once, and around 1.3% lies in the top ten. V is TRBV11-3 and J is TRBJ1-1, with unresolved D. The TCR was taken from a woman younger than 45 with acute or convalescent COVID-19. The sequenced sample was peripheral blood. CDR3 amino acids: CASSPSPGSLAEAFF. In DNA form, the CDR3 reads TGTGCCAGCAGCCCTAGTCCGGGTAGTTTGGCTGAAGCTTTCTTT.